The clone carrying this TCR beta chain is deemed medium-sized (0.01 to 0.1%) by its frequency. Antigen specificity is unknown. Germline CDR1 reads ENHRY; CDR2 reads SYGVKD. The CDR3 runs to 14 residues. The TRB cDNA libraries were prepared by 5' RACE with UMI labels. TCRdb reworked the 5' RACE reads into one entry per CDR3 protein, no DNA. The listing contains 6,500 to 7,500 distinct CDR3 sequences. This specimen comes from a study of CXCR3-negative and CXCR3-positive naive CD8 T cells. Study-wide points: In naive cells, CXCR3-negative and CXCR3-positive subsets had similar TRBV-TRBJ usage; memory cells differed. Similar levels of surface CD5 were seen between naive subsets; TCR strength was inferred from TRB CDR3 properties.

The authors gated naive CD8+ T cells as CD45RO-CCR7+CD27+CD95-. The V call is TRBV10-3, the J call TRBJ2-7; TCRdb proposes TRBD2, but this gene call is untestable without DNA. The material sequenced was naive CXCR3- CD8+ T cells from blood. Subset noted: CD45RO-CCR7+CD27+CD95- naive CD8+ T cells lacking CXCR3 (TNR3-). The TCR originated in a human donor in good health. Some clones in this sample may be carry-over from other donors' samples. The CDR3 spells CAISSSGGSYEQYF.